Below, 5 T cell receptor beta chains from the same sample are listed, as sequenced in a study of a mutant IDH1 vaccine in newly diagnosed glioma. No antigen has been assigned to these receptors. Time point: week 47, end of study. It was 300 ug of mutant IDH1 20-mer peptide that made up each vaccine dose, given with topical imiquimod. TCRdb keeps only in-frame clones here, not all; method: immunoSEQ multiplex PCR. The sample includes approximately 80,000 clones, approximately 75% seen only once; the top ten take roughly 5.6%. The sequencing here drew on PBMCs, taken from a glioma patient whose treatment included an IDH1 peptide vaccine. These receptors all stem from a man aged 35-49 years with glioma.

The gene calls are TRBV19 and TRBJ1-1; 8 nucleotides match TRBD1. The ends lost 5 bases at V and 1 base at J; junction bases unmatched: 6. Germline lookup yields CDR1 LNHDA and CDR2 SQIVND (reference sequence). This CDR3 is built from 15 residues. The CDR3 sequence: CASSFPDRENTEAFF. CDR3 sequence (DNA): TGTGCCAGTAGTTTCCCGGACAGGGAGAACACTGAAGCTTTCTTT.

The V call is TRBV19, the J call TRBJ1-4; TRBD1 is a possible D gene (6 bases). Trimming cost V 3 bases and J 6 bases, with 11 bases left between them. Germline-derived CDR1 and CDR2 are LNHDA and SQIVND (reference sequence). The CDR3 length is 14 residues. The CDR3 bases are TGTGCCAGTAGTATCGTAGGGGGATATGAAAAACTGTTTTTT. Amino acids: CASSIVGGYEKLFF.

V usage is TRBV4-1 and J usage is TRBJ1-1; D not certain. V lost 1 base and J lost 0, with 3 bases in between. The CDR3 length is 13 residues. Germline CDR1 MGHRA, CDR2 YSYEKL. CDR3 sequence (DNA): TGCGCCAGCAGCCAAGGGATGAACACTGAAGCTTTCTTT. Residues: CASSQGMNTEAFF.

V is TRBV10-1 and J is TRBJ2-7; TRBD2 matches 9 bases. Germline CDR1 is WNHNN and CDR2 is SYGVQD (reference sequence). The V segment lost 5 bases and the J segment 5 bases; nucleotides outside the gene matches: 7. This CDR3 spans 14 amino acids. CDR3 DNA: TGCGCCAGCAGTCCGGTAGCGGGAGTAGACGAGCAGTACTTC. This translates into CASSPVAGVDEQYF.

DNA of the CDR3: TGTGCCATCAGTGACTCACTAGCGTCTTACAATGAGCAGTTCTTC. It yields the protein CAISDSLASYNEQFF. The J gene is TRBJ2-1, the V gene TRBV10-3; 7 bases are shared with TRBD2. V trimming: 3 bases; J trimming: 4 bases; junction bases outside the gene matches: 6. This CDR3 is 15 amino acids long. Germline V gene lookup returns CDR1 ENHRY and CDR2 SYGVKD.